These 25 T cell receptor beta chains share one sample of origin, sequenced in a study of shared clonotypes between healthy human individuals. TCRdb's table, derived via immunoSEQ multiplex PCR, lists solely in-frame clones and lacks some. The sample carries some 1 million clones, about 75% recorded once. The sequenced material came from memory CD4+ T cells sorted from blood. Subset described: CD45RA-negative fraction. Receptor source: a young man in good health.

This clone has a handful of counts. In DNA, the CDR3 is TGTGCCAGCAGTAGCATAGCGGGGTTCCAAGAGACCCAGTACTTC. Amino acid sequence: CASSSIAGFQETQYF. The V gene is TRBV28, the J gene TRBJ2-5; 8 nucleotides line up with TRBD2. The germline V gene has CDR1 MDHEN and CDR2 SYDVKM. The J segment lost 1 base and the V segment lost 5 bases, leaving 6 bases of the junction unmatched. The CDR3 runs 15 residues.

The gene calls are TRBV5-1 and TRBJ1-2; D unclear. Germline V gene sequence: CDR1 SGHRS, CDR2 YFSETQ. Trimming left V 0 bases short and J 4 bases short, with 10 bases between. The CDR3 is 14 residues long. The CDR3: CASSLDNPSYGYTF. Written as DNA, the CDR3 is TGCGCCAGCAGCTTGGACAACCCATCCTATGGCTACACCTTC.

This chain links TRBV9 with TRBJ1-3, with 9 nucleotides matching TRBD1. Germline assignment: CDR1 SGDLS and CDR2 YYNGEE. J was trimmed by 7 bases and V by 1 base; bases with no gene match: 12. This CDR3 contains 17 residues. CDR3 nucleotide sequence: TGTGCCAGCAGCGTATCCGGGACAGGGTCTTTGTGGAACACCATATATTTT. Its translation: CASSVSGTGSLWNTIYF.

The chain carries TRBV7-9 and TRBJ2-6; possible D gene TRBD1, 6 bases. Between the trimmed V and J ends, which lost 5 bases and 2 bases, there was a span of 16 bases. The length of the CDR3 is 17 residues. The germline CDR1 and CDR2 sequences are SEHNR and FQNEAQ (reference sequence). The CDR3 region has the DNA TGTGCCAGCAGCACTTACAGGGTTGGTACTGGGGCCAACGTCCTGACTTTC. It encodes CASSTYRVGTGANVLTF.

In regard to this clone: Other nucleotide sequences from this sample produce the same CDR3. CDR3 protein: CASSGTGIQPQHF. The DNA for the CDR3 is TGTGCCAGTAGTGGTACAGGGATCCAGCCCCAGCATTTT. This chain joins TRBV19 and TRBJ1-5, with D perhaps TRBD1 (6 bases). This CDR3 is built from 13 residues. Germline V gene lookup returns CDR1 LNHDA and CDR2 SQIVND (reference sequence). Trimming cost V 5 bases and J 7 bases, with 12 bases left between them. The variable domain in full, completed from reference TRBV19 and TRBJ1-5, reads DGGITQSPKYLFRKEGQNVTLSCEQNLNHDAMYWYRQDPGQGLRLIYYSQIVNDFQKGDIAEGYSVSREKKESFPLTVTSAQKNPTAFYLCASSGTGIQPQHFGDGTRLSIL.

This chain's CDR3 is CASVRLADTQYF. The DNA of the CDR3 is TGTGCCAGCGTAAGACTAGCAGATACGCAGTATTTT. V and J are TRBV2 and TRBJ2-3, with D maybe TRBD2 (6 bases). V was clipped by 8 bases and J by 4 bases, with 10 bases between them. The V gene's germline CDR1 is SNHLY and CDR2 FYNNEI. CDR3 length: 12 amino acids.

This sequence joins TRBV5-5 and TRBJ1-6; no clear D gene. CDR1 is SGHKS and CDR2 is YYEKEE in the germline V gene (reference sequence). Trimming took off 2 bases at V and 0 bases at J, with 6 bases between the two ends. This CDR3 region has 15 residues. CDR3 protein: CASSFRDSYNSPLHF. For the CDR3, the DNA is TGTGCCAGCAGCTTCCGGGACTCCTATAATTCACCCCTCCACTTT.

The rearrangement links TRBV7-2 to TRBJ2-7; 13 nucleotides line up with TRBD2. The junction had 10 bases not matched to a gene; V was cut back by 1 base and J by 7 bases. Germline loops: CDR1 SGHTA, CDR2 FQGNSA. The CDR3 runs to 17 residues. For the CDR3, the DNA is TGTGCCAGCAGCTTAGAGCGTAGGACTAGCGGGAGAGAGGAGCAGTACTTC. Translating gives CASSLERRTSGREEQYF.

The V and J genes are TRBV7-9 and TRBJ1-1; 8 positions agree with TRBD1. The CDR3 is 17 amino acids. Germline lookup yields CDR1 SEHNR and CDR2 FQNEAQ (reference sequence). Unmatched junction bases numbered 11, after V lost 5 bases and J lost 0 bases. This CDR3 reads CASSGGDRLSMNTEAFF. Here the CDR3 DNA reads TGTGCCAGCAGCGGCGGGGACAGGCTTTCAATGAACACTGAAGCTTTCTTT.

This chain connects TRBV23-1 to TRBJ2-7, with D unresolved. TRBV23-1 is an ORF; its function is uncertain. Trimming cost V 2 bases and J 2 bases, with 10 bases left between them. This CDR3 contains 14 residues. For the CDR3, the DNA is TGCGCCAGCAGTCAAGTTCCCGGAACCTACGAGCAGTACTTC. Translating it yields CASSQVPGTYEQYF.

The rearrangement joins TRBV2 to TRBJ2-7; D not certain. The CDR3 length is 11 residues. CDR1 is SNHLY, CDR2 FYNNEI, per germline. Trimming shortened V by 2 bases and J by 12 bases, and 11 bases separated the two germline ends. The CDR3: CASSELSRGYF. CDR3 DNA sequence: TGTGCCAGCAGTGAACTTAGCAGAGGGTACTTC.

The chain recombines TRBV11-1 with TRBJ1-2; D remains unclear. Trimming cost V 1 base and J 4 bases, with 7 bases left between them. The germline gives CDR1 SGHAT, CDR2 FQDESV (reference sequence). CDR3 length: 13 amino acids. CDR3 sequence (DNA): TGTGCCAGCAGCTTAGACAGACCCTATGGCTACACCTTC. Translated, it gives CASSLDRPYGYTF.

The V call is TRBV7-2, the J call TRBJ2-1, with D maybe TRBD2 (6 bases). V shed 5 bases and J shed 8 bases, with 16 bases lying between them. The CDR3 extends over 14 amino acids. Germline CDR1 SGHTA, CDR2 FQGNSA. The CDR3 DNA sequence: TGTGCCAGCAGCCCTTCGGAGGGGCGCGATGAGCAGTTCTTC. This codes for CASSPSEGRDEQFF.

This clone showed up just once. The rearrangement joins TRBV19 to TRBJ2-1; 12 bases fit TRBD2. Germline trimming cut 3 bases from V and 0 bases from J; bases unmatched to any gene: 3. Germline assignment: CDR1 LNHDA and CDR2 SQIVND (reference sequence). This CDR3 has 17 amino acids. The CDR3 region is CASSIGLAGSSYNEQFF. CDR3 in DNA: TGTGCCAGTAGTATTGGACTAGCGGGGAGCTCCTACAATGAGCAGTTCTTC.

With respect to this clone: One junction end does not reproduce the germline sequence, and a read error may be involved. The genes are TRBV7-3 and TRBJ1-2; possible D gene TRBD1, 6 bases. The CDR3 consists of 14 residues. The V gene's germline CDR1 is SGHTA and CDR2 FQGTGA. The CDR3 coding sequence is TGTGCCAGCAGCTTATCCGACGGGGACAAGACGGTCGCCTTC. It yields the protein CASSLSDGDKTVAF. Based on the CDR3 plus reference TRBV7-3 and TRBJ1-2, the full variable domain is GAGVSQTPSNKVTEKGKYVELRCDPISGHTALYWYRQSLGQGPEFLIYFQGTGAADDSGLPNDRFFAVRPEGSVSTLKIQRTERGDSAVYLCASSLSDGDKTVAFGSGTRLTVV.

The gene calls are TRBV6-4 and TRBJ2-1; TRBD2 agrees at 7 bases. V was pared by 2 bases and J by 6 bases, with 7 bases of the junction left unmatched. Germline values: CDR1 MRHNA, CDR2 SNTAGT. This CDR3 comprises 15 residues. CDR3 region: CASSDGLGEGNEQFF. CDR3 sequence (DNA): TGTGCCAGCAGTGACGGACTAGGGGAGGGCAATGAGCAGTTCTTC.

Concerning this clone itself: One junction end disagrees with the germline gene, perhaps due to a read error. The chain joins TRBV7-9 to TRBJ2-2, with no clear D. The CDR3 runs 15 residues. Germline CDR1 is SEHNR and CDR2 is FQNEAQ (reference sequence). Here the CDR3 DNA reads TGTGCCAGCAGCTTAGGTCTAGGGAACGCCGGGGAGCTGTTTTTT. This sequence encodes CASSLGLGNAGELFF.

J is TRBJ1-1 and V is TRBV28; tentative D call: TRBD1 (5 bases). The CDR3 consists of 15 residues. Germline V gives CDR1 MDHEN, CDR2 SYDVKM. V gave up 4 bases and J gave up 4 bases, with 16 bases separating them. For the CDR3, the DNA is TGTGCCAGCAGTTCGGGGACGTCCGTCTTCACTGAAGCTTTCTTT. Encoded protein: CASSSGTSVFTEAFF.

The chain is built from TRBV2 and TRBJ2-5, with 9 bases that match TRBD2. The CDR3 has 15 amino acids. V lost 8 bases to trimming and J lost 2 bases; unmatched junction nucleotides: 9. CDR1 SNHLY and CDR2 FYNNEI come from the germline V gene. CDR3: CASAGAAGGQETQYF. The CDR3 DNA sequence: TGTGCCAGCGCCGGGGCAGCGGGGGGACAAGAGACCCAGTACTTC.

This chain connects TRBV7-9 to TRBJ1-2; TRBD1 might be the D (5 bases). Germline CDR1 and CDR2: SEHNR and FQNEAQ (reference sequence). Trimming shortened V by 4 bases and J by 6 bases, and 18 bases separated the two germline ends. The CDR3 runs to 15 residues. CDR3 nucleotide sequence: TGTGCCAGCAGCTCTTGGGACCGATCTACCAATGGCTACACCTTC. As protein: CASSSWDRSTNGYTF.

This clone was seen ten or more times. The gene calls are TRBV5-1 and TRBJ1-1; 7 bases align to TRBD1. The CDR3 is made up of 14 amino acids. Per germline, CDR1 SGHRS and CDR2 YFSETQ. Trimming at V came to 3 bases and at J to 1 base, leaving 3 bases not matched to a gene. CDR3 DNA sequence: TGCGCCAGCAGCTCGACAGGGTCGAACACTGAAGCTTTCTTT. It yields the protein CASSSTGSNTEAFF.

The chain joins TRBV6-6 to TRBJ2-3; D perhaps matches TRBD2 (6 bases). Germline-derived CDR1 and CDR2 are MNHNY and SVGAGI (reference sequence). The ends were cut back, 2 bases at V and 0 bases at J, with 6 bases in the middle. The CDR3 loop spans 14 amino acids. CDR3 DNA: TGTGCCAGCAGTTACGGGGGGAGCACAGATACGCAGTATTTT. This encodes CASSYGGSTDTQYF.

This clone has more than one count but fewer than ten. The genes are TRBV10-3 and TRBJ2-2; 9 bases agree with TRBD2. CDR1 ENHRY and CDR2 SYGVKD come from the germline V gene. This CDR3 is built from 16 residues. V lost 7 bases and J lost 2; bases outside the gene matches: 8. The CDR3, as DNA: TGTGCCATCACCTCTCGAGCGGGGGGAAACACCGGGGAGCTGTTTTTT. Translated, it gives CAITSRAGGNTGELFF.

This clone has just a few counts. The chain joins TRBV10-3 to TRBJ1-1; the D is unclear. Per germline, CDR1 ENHRY and CDR2 SYGVKD. This CDR3 comprises 15 residues. Trimming removed 6 bases at V and 1 base at J, with 15 bases between. CDR3 nucleotides: TGTGCCATCAGACGGGAAGGGCCTCAGAACACTGAAGCTTTCTTT. This gives the protein CAIRREGPQNTEAFF.

This clone was seen only a few times. This sequence joins TRBV7-2 and TRBJ2-1, with 12 bases matching TRBD2. Trimming at V came to 4 bases and at J to 0 bases, leaving 10 bases not matched to a gene. CDR1 is SGHTA and CDR2 is FQGNSA in the germline V gene. This CDR3 comprises 19 residues. The CDR3 coding sequence is TGTGCCAGCAGCTATCTCGGACTAGCGGGACCGGGCTCCTACAATGAGCAGTTCTTC. As protein: CASSYLGLAGPGSYNEQFF.